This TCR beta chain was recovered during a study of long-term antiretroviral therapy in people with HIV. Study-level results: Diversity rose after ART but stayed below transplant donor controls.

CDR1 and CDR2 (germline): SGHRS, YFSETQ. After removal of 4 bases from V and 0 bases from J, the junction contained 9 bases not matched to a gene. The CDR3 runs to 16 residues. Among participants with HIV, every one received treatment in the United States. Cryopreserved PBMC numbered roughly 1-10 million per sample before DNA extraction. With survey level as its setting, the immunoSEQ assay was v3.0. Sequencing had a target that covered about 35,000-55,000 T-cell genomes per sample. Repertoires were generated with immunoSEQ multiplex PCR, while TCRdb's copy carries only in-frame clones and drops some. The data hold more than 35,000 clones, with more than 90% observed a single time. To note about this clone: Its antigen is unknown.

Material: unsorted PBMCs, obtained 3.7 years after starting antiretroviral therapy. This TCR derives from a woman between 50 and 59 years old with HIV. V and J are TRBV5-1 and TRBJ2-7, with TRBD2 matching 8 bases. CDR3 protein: CASSGSGGGFSYEQYF. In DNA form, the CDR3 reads TGCGCCAGCAGCGGATCCGGCGGGGGGTTCTCCTACGAGCAGTACTTC.